Following are 27 T cell receptor beta chains from one sample sequenced in a study of T cell repertoires in cytomegalovirus infection (dated by TCRdb to between 2018 and 2021). Their specific antigens are unknown. The sample's treatment or condition label, decoded: in vitro stimulation with specific CMV peptide epitopes to enrich CMV-specific T cells. Instrument used: Illumina HiSeq 1500. TCRdb redid the processing of the public reads, applying fastp at Q25 and MiXCR, and retained in-frame beta chains. One record per CDR3 amino acid sequence lists the most common genes and DNA. This sample is represented by about 570,000 distinct CDR3 sequences; roughly 42% of them were singletons. Clones ranked in the top ten supply 48% of the sample. The sequenced sample was cultured PBMCs, obtained from culture after CMV antigen stimulation. The receptor set was obtained from a human donor in good health (CMV status not recorded). Some clones in this sample may be carry-over from other donors' samples.

The rearrangement uses TRBV7-2 and TRBJ2-7; 10 bases are a match to TRBD2. Germline CDR1 SGHTA, CDR2 FQGNSA. The CDR3 runs 21 residues. V shed 2 bases and J 2 bases; nucleotides not matched to a gene: 21. The chain's CDR3 is CASSLKTRASGGSTYTYEQYF. Written as DNA, the CDR3 is TGTGCCAGCAGCTTAAAGACCAGGGCTAGCGGGGGCTCCACCTATACCTACGAGCAGTACTTC.

V gene TRBV4-1 combines with J gene TRBJ1-2, with 8 nucleotides matching TRBD1. Germline V gene data show CDR1 as MGHRA and CDR2 as YSYEKL. The CDR3 spans 14 residues. Losses at the gene ends were 2 bases for V and 3 bases for J; bases not matched to a gene: 2. CDR3 in DNA: TGCGCCAGCAGCCAACCGGACAGGGACTATGGCTACACCTTC. It specifies CASSQPDRDYGYTF.

This clonotype was seen more than once but under ten times. V usage is TRBV7-8 and J usage is TRBJ2-1, with TRBD2 matching over 8 bases. Germline V lookup: CDR1 SGHVS, CDR2 FQNEAQ. V shed 3 bases, J shed 5 bases, and the junction held 3 bases outside the gene matches. CDR3 size: 14 residues. The CDR3 region is CASSFEAGDNEQFF. The CDR3 DNA reads TGTGCCAGCAGCTTCGAAGCGGGAGACAATGAGCAGTTCTTC.

A few counts support this clonotype. This sequence joins TRBV7-9 and TRBJ2-6; D may correspond to TRBD1 or TRBD2 (5 bases each). V shed 1 base and J shed 0 bases, with 10 bases lying between them. The germline V gene has CDR1 SEHNR and CDR2 FQNEAQ (reference sequence). This CDR3 comprises 17 residues. CDR3 nucleotides: TGTGCCAGCAGCTTAGTGGGGGAGAGCTCTGGGGCCAACGTCCTGACTTTC. Protein product: CASSLVGESSGANVLTF.

The chain couples TRBV7-2 to TRBJ2-1, with 10 bases fitting TRBD1. Germline V gene sequence: CDR1 SGHTA, CDR2 FQGNSA. The CDR3 spans 15 residues. V was pared by 5 bases and J by 7 bases, with 8 bases of the junction left unmatched. In DNA, the CDR3 is TGTGCCAGCAGCCGAGACAGGGGGCGGGGGAATGAGCAGTTCTTC. This gives the protein CASSRDRGRGNEQFF.

This clonotype came up once. The CDR3 region has the DNA TGTGCCAGCAGCTTAGATCAAGAAGGGGGGAACATTCAGTACTTC. Translating it yields CASSLDQEGGNIQYF. The chain joins TRBV7-4 to TRBJ2-4; D may match TRBD1 or TRBD2 (6 bases each). Germline V gene sequence: CDR1 SGHVT, CDR2 SQSDAQ. CDR3 length equals 15 residues. Between the trimmed V and J ends, which lost 1 base and 7 bases, there was a span of 14 bases.

V and J are TRBV7-2 and TRBJ2-5; D remains ambiguous. This CDR3 is built from 13 residues. Germline V gene data show CDR1 as SGHTA and CDR2 as FQGNSA. Trimming stripped 5 bases from V and 5 bases from J, with 12 bases between. The chain's CDR3 is CASSAVGLETQYF. The CDR3 region has the DNA TGTGCCAGCAGCGCTGTGGGTTTGGAGACCCAGTACTTC.

In its sample, this clonotype was seen a few times. The chain links TRBV7-6 to TRBJ2-7; TRBD1 aligns across 8 bases. Per germline, CDR1 SGHVS and CDR2 FNYEAQ. The CDR3 length is 16 residues. With 0 bases clipped from V and 6 bases from J, the junction kept 10 bases outside the gene matches. The CDR3 loop is CASSLAPGTGSPEQYF. CDR3 DNA: TGTGCCAGCAGCTTAGCACCGGGGACAGGCTCACCCGAGCAGTACTTC.

The gene calls are TRBV10-3 and TRBJ2-7; D possibly uses TRBD1 or TRBD2 (6 bases each). This CDR3 has 13 amino acids. Germline values: CDR1 ENHRY, CDR2 SYGVKD. Trimming removed 8 bases from V and 1 base from J, with 12 bases in between. In DNA form, the CDR3 reads TGTGCCATCGGGCGGGACAATTCCTACGAGCAGTACTTC. Its translation is CAIGRDNSYEQYF.

This clonotype was found many times. The gene calls are TRBV7-2 and TRBJ2-7; tentative D call: TRBD2 (5 bases). The V end lost 1 base, the J end lost 0 bases, and 13 bases lay between the germline ends. Germline lookup yields CDR1 SGHTA and CDR2 FQGNSA. CDR3 length: 16 residues. CDR3 region: CASSLGVASGSYEQYF. CDR3 bases: TGTGCCAGCAGCTTAGGGGTAGCGTCAGGCTCCTACGAGCAGTACTTC.

Only a few counts were recorded for this clonotype. The rearrangement joins TRBV12-3 or TRBV12-4 to TRBJ1-1; D is possibly TRBD1 (6 bases). The CDR3 consists of 12 residues. The V gene lost 5 bases and the J gene lost 6 bases, with 10 bases spanning the gap. The CDR3 loop is CASSDRRAEAFF. The CDR3 coding sequence is TGTGCCAGCAGTGACAGGAGGGCTGAAGCTTTCTTT.

This clonotype appeared a few times. CDR3 sequence (DNA): TGTGCCAGCTCGCCTAGACTGGACGAAAACACCGGGGAGCTGTTTTTT. Amino acid sequence: CASSPRLDENTGELFF. The rearrangement links TRBV5-6 to TRBJ2-2; D not resolved. CDR3 length equals 16 residues. Trimming removed 7 bases from V and 2 bases from J, with 18 bases in between. The germline V gene has CDR1 SGHDT and CDR2 YYEEEE.

V is TRBV7-2 and J is TRBJ1-6; the D gene is possibly TRBD1 (6 bases). This CDR3 comprises 16 residues. Trimming pared 4 bases from V and 1 base from J, leaving 11 bases between. Per germline, CDR1 SGHTA and CDR2 FQGNSA. The CDR3: CASSSGARSYNSPLHF. In DNA form, the CDR3 reads TGTGCCAGCAGCTCAGGGGCGCGGTCCTATAATTCACCCCTCCACTTT.

This clonotype was counted a few times. The chain combines TRBV6-2 or TRBV6-3 with TRBJ2-7; tentatively, D is TRBD1 (6 bases). CDR1 and CDR2 (germline): MNHEY, SVGEGT. The CDR3 extends over 14 amino acids. The V gene lost 5 bases and the J gene lost 4 bases, with 15 bases spanning the gap. The CDR3 nucleotides read TGTGCCAGCAGTAGGAGGACAGAGAGGTACGAGCAGTACTTC. This codes for CASSRRTERYEQYF.

The chain couples TRBV20-1 to TRBJ2-3, with 9 nucleotides matching TRBD1. Germline-derived CDR1 and CDR2 are DFQATT and SNEGSKA (reference sequence). V dropped 5 bases and J dropped 7; count of bases not matched to a gene: 13. The CDR3 has 15 amino acids. CDR3 in amino acids: CSARRGTGQRNTQYF. CDR3 sequence (DNA): TGCAGTGCTCGTCGCGGGACAGGGCAGAGGAATACGCAGTATTTT.

This clonotype was seen a few times. The chain links TRBV11-2 to TRBJ2-1; 13 bases match TRBD2. Germline CDR1 and CDR2: SGHAT and FQNNGV. This CDR3 contains 18 residues. J lost 2 bases, V lost 5 bases, and 9 bases had no gene match. The DNA for the CDR3 is TGTGCCAGCAGCCTCCACCGGACTAGCGGGGGAACCTACAATGAGCAGTTCTTC. This codes for CASSLHRTSGGTYNEQFF.

This clonotype was seen a handful of times. V is TRBV6-5 and J is TRBJ2-7; D ambiguous. The germline V gene encodes CDR1 MNHEY and CDR2 SVGAGI. V was shortened by 4 bases and J by 2 bases, with 15 bases between the two germline ends. There are 15 residues in the CDR3. The CDR3 coding sequence is TGTGCCAGCAGTTCTCCAGCCGACGGTACCTACGAGCAGTACTTC. Amino acids: CASSSPADGTYEQYF.

The chain has TRBV27 and TRBJ2-3; maybe TRBD2 (6 bases). Trimming removed 3 bases at V and 4 bases at J, with 20 bases between. The V gene's germline CDR1 is MNHEY and CDR2 SMNVEV (reference sequence). CDR3 length equals 17 residues. The CDR3 DNA is TGTGCCAGCAGTTTGGTTGGGACTTCTTATCCCCCAGATACGCAGTATTTT. Translation gives CASSLVGTSYPPDTQYF.

This clonotype was detected many times. The rearrangement uses TRBV7-6 and TRBJ2-3; 16 nucleotides agree with TRBD2. Trimming cost V 5 bases and J 11 bases; bases outside gene matches: 7. The germline V gene encodes CDR1 SGHVS and CDR2 FNYEAQ. The CDR3 consists of 15 residues. The CDR3 loop reads CASSPGLAGGPGQYF. DNA for the CDR3: TGTGCCAGCAGCCCGGGACTAGCGGGGGGGCCGGGGCAGTATTTT.

This clonotype was observed a single time. The chain joins TRBV6-6 to TRBJ1-1, with TRBD1 matching over 9 bases. CDR1 and CDR2 from the germline V gene are MNHNY and SVGAGI (reference sequence). CDR3 length: 16 residues. Trimming cost V 2 bases and J 5 bases; bases outside gene matches: 9. The chain's CDR3 is CASSYLIDRGRTEAFF. Here the CDR3 DNA reads TGTGCCAGCAGTTACCTCATCGACAGGGGGAGGACTGAAGCTTTCTTT.

This clonotype was detected only a few times. The CDR3 nucleotides read TGTGCCAGCAGCAGGGACAGGAGCACCCGGCGGGCTTTCTTT. Amino acids: CASSRDRSTRRAFF. The V gene is TRBV7-2, the J gene TRBJ1-1; TRBD1 matches 8 bases. J lost 11 bases, V lost 5 bases, and 13 bases had no gene match. CDR1 is SGHTA, CDR2 FQGNSA, per germline. CDR3 size: 14 residues.

The V call is TRBV6-8, the J call TRBJ2-3; the D gene is possibly TRBD2 (5 bases). The V gene lost 5 bases and the J gene lost 0 bases, with 15 bases spanning the gap. Germline CDR1 is MNHGY and CDR2 is SAAAGT. The CDR3 consists of 16 residues. The CDR3 protein is CASSHPAGESTDTQYF. DNA of the CDR3: TGTGCCAGCAGTCACCCGGCCGGGGAAAGCACAGATACGCAGTATTTT.

This clonotype was seen once. The rearrangement links TRBV7-8 to TRBJ2-3, with D tentatively TRBD1 or TRBD2 (6 bases each). The CDR3 is made up of 15 amino acids. The V end lost 5 bases, the J end lost 1 base, and 13 bases lay between the germline ends. From germline, CDR1 is SGHVS and CDR2 FQNEAQ. The CDR3 DNA sequence: TGTGCCAGCAGCCGCTCGGGGGCCGGCACAGATACGCAGTATTTT. Its translation is CASSRSGAGTDTQYF.

This clonotype was observed a handful of times. The chain employs TRBV6-2 or TRBV6-3 and TRBJ2-7; tentatively, D is TRBD2 (5 bases). The CDR3 is 16 residues long. Per the germline V gene, CDR1 is MNHEY and CDR2 is SVGEGT. V was clipped by 7 bases and J by 2 bases, with 21 bases between them. CDR3 region: CASTPISGSLPYEQYF. The CDR3 region has the DNA TGTGCCAGCACCCCTATTTCGGGGAGCTTACCCTACGAGCAGTACTTC.

This clonotype was counted between two and nine times. This chain joins TRBV12-5 and TRBJ1-1; D gene uncertain. Trimming cost V 2 bases and J 0 bases, with 13 bases left between them. Germline V gene lookup returns CDR1 LGHNT and CDR2 FRNRAP. The length of the CDR3 is 16 residues. In DNA, the CDR3 is TGTGCTAGTGGTTTGATTACCGGGAGAATGAACACTGAAGCTTTCTTT. It encodes CASGLITGRMNTEAFF.

The count of this clonotype is one. The chain combines TRBV6-6 with TRBJ2-5; TRBD2 agrees at 10 bases. Germline V lookup: CDR1 MNHNY, CDR2 SVGAGI (reference sequence). Germline trimming cut 6 bases from V and 2 bases from J; bases unmatched to any gene: 6. The CDR3 has 15 amino acids. Here the CDR3 DNA reads TGTGCCAGCAGAGCGGGAGGGCCGGGGCAAGAGACCCAGTACTTC. As protein: CASRAGGPGQETQYF.

The chain is built from TRBV4-3 and TRBJ1-4; D is perhaps TRBD1 (6 bases). The germline V and J ends were trimmed by 1 base and 4 bases, with 13 bases remaining between them. The CDR3 consists of 16 residues. CDR1 and CDR2 (germline): LGHNA, YSLEER. The CDR3 is CASSQGGGSDNEKLFF. CDR3 DNA sequence: TGCGCCAGCAGCCAAGGGGGGGGCAGTGATAATGAAAAACTGTTTTTT.